This note documents a single TCR beta chain sequence. The antigen is undetermined. Trimming shortened V by 4 bases and J by 1 base, and 8 bases separated the two germline ends. The CDR3 covers 13 residues. Germline assignment: CDR1 SGHRS and CDR2 YFSETQ. Combining a sample-barcoded 5' primer with a J-beta primer mix, a second PCR ran for roughly 6 to 12 cycles. Sequencing yielded, for each sample, at least 2.5 million paired-end reads carrying CDR3. TCRdb processed the 5' RACE reads anew with MiXCR; each CDR3 protein has one entry. The sample shows 1.5 million or so distinct CDR3 sequences, about 43% of them seen only once. The sample originates from a study of blood T cells in healthy people across ages. General study points: Naive and antigen-experienced cells were not separated, limiting conclusive comparison.

This chain connects TRBV5-1 to TRBJ1-2, with D perhaps TRBD1 (5 bases). This receptor was taken from a woman aged 18-29 years in good health. Specimen: blood. The CDR3 is CASSDSHNYGYTF. In nucleotides, the CDR3 is TGCGCCAGCAGCGACAGTCATAACTATGGCTACACCTTC. The variable domain in full, completed from reference TRBV5-1 and TRBJ1-2, reads KAGVTQTPRYLIKTRGQQVTLSCSPISGHRSVSWYQQTPGQGLQFLFEYFSETQRNKGNFPGRFSGRQFSNSRSEMNVSTLELGDSALYLCASSDSHNYGYTFGSGTRLTVV.